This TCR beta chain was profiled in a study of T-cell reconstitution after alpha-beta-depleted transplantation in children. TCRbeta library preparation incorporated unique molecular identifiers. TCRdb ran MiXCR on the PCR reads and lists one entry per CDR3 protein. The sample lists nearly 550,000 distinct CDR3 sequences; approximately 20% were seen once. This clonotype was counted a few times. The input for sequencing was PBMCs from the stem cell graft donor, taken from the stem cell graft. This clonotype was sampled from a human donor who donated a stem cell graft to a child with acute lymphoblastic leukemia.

CDR3 amino acids: CASSLVPGADSTDTQYF. The CDR3 coding sequence is TGCGCCAGCAGCTTGGTTCCGGGAGCCGATAGCACAGATACGCAGTATTTT. This chain connects TRBV5-1 to TRBJ2-3; D might be TRBD2 (6 bases). Germline V lookup: CDR1 SGHRS, CDR2 YFSETQ. Trimming pared 0 bases from V and 0 bases from J, leaving 14 bases between. CDR3 length: 17 residues.